This note documents a single T cell receptor (beta chain) sequence. The repertoire was sequenced with immunoSEQ multiplex PCR; TCRdb's copy has only in-frame clones and lacks some. The sample contains about 380,000 clones, 95% of which appear only once. This CDR3 is built from 13 residues. Per germline, CDR1 SGHKS and CDR2 YYEKEE (reference sequence). V was shortened by 7 bases and J by 2 bases, with 13 bases between the two germline ends. The data belong to a study of shared T cell receptors in the human thymus. The rearrangement joins TRBV5-5 to TRBJ2-7, with a tentative D call TRBD2 (5 bases). The receptor's source is a human donor. The specimen was thymocytes. CDR3 loop: CASSREPTYEQYF. CDR3 nucleotide sequence: TGTGCCAGCTCACGGGAACCTACCTACGAGCAGTACTTC.